This TCR beta chain appears in the sequencing data of a study of blood T cell repertoires in COVID-19. As for the study in general: PBMCs, B-cell-depleted T cells, or T cells were the source of the cDNA or gDNA that made up the material.

The Seattle patients joined while their infection was active and were tracked longitudinally afterward. CDR1 is SQVTM and CDR2 is ANQGSEA in the germline V gene. This CDR3 comprises 15 residues. The trim removed 4 bases at V and 7 bases at J, leaving 10 bases unmatched. As handled by the study authors: Reference gene primer amplification gave estimated nucleated cell counts. Here immunoSEQ multiplex PCR was the method, and the copy in TCRdb shows in-frame clones only, minus some. V, J and clone size derive from that table, while D and trimming were established from the DNA sequence. Seen here are 330,000 or so clones, 80% to 90% observed once, and the top ten hold around 9.9%.

The specimen was peripheral blood. This TCR came from a young man with COVID-19, enrolled during active disease. The chain is built from TRBV29-1 and TRBJ1-6; 7 bases fit TRBD1. The CDR3 DNA follows: TGCAGCGTTGCAGTACAGGGGACGGAAAATTCACCCCTCCACTTT. Translating gives CSVAVQGTENSPLHF.